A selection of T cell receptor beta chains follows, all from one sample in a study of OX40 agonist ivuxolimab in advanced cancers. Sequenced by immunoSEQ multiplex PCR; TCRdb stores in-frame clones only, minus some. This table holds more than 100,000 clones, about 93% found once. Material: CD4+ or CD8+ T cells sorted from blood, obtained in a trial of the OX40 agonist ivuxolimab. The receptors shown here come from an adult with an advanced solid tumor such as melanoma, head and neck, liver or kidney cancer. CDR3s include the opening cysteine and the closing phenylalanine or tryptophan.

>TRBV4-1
CASSQVIVRDPTDTQYF
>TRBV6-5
CATQQLRGQNNEQFF
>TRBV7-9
CASSLLAGPLQGSYNEQFF
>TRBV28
CASSSLGGRERIYEQYF
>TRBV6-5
CASSPQGVSYEQYF
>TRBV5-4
CASSPSTSARTDTQYF
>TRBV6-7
CASIINEQFF
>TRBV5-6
CASSPGQPGNNEQFF
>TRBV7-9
CASSNPSGQETQYF
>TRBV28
CASSLDRGYGNTIYF
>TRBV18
CASSPIGGTKAFF
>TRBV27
CASRTGGSNYGYTF
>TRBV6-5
CASSQRAEGEQYF
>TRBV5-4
CASSLYGVSGRETQYF
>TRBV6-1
CASGTSGSTDTQYF
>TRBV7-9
CASSGGGYQETQYF
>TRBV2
CASSDLRNGISYEQYF
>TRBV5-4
CASSLVAGSTDTQYF
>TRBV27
CASSLLGQVFTEAFF
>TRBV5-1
CASSLALGTDTQYF
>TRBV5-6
CASSLGAGNTPNQPQHF
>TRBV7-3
CASSSHRGLDSPLHF
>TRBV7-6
CASSPGETNQPQHF
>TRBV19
CASTPFDSHTDTQYF
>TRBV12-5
CASGFTGSYEQYF
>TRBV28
CASTRAGLYTEAFF
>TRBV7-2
CASSLGQANYGYTF
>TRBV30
CAWRASENSPLHF
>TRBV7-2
CASSLPPGLGRETQYF
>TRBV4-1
CASSQTTSGGKVYYNEQFF
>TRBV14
CASSPLVAGAYEQYF
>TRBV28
CASSSSYGYTF
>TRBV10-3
CAISVRDRGEETQYF
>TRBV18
CASSPQVGPGDTQYF
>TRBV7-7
CASSPVGSGANVLTF
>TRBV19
CASSPDRGPGELFF
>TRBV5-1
CASSLDRGSGNTIYF
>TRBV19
CASRPLTGADTEAFF
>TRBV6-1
CASSEAGGQPQHF
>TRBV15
CATSRGVRGNQPQHF
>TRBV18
CASSPQGRFSGANVLTF
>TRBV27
CASSFNPLSGANVLTF
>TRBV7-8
CASSAPIRDRAPGQYF
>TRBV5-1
CASSVAGGVDTQYF
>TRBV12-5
CASGFTGDTEAFF
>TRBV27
CASLGISGANVLTF
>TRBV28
CASSLGRGKPQHF
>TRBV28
CASSFGGAGASYNEQFF
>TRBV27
CASMGGSRAGELFF
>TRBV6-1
CASLQVETQYF
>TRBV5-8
CASSPQWGLDGTEAFF
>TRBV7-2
CASSSHRGNQETQYF
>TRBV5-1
CASSPSGVTDTQYF
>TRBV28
CASRLIVLAGAGDEQYF
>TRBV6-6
CASSYAQYTEAFF